This T cell receptor beta chain appears in the sequencing data of a study of T cell responses to AZD1222 COVID-19 vaccine. Study-wide points: The breadth and depth of Spike-specific TCRs increased once two AZD1222 doses had been given. Seropositive status at baseline applied to only a handful of AZD1222 recipients. Among vaccine-associated CD4 TCRs, coverage spanned spike, with dominance at 160-218 and 743-854. Clonal diversity may have been underestimated, and the donors were mostly white British, with more females than males.

Points on this clone: Its specificity is not known. Other DNA sequences in this sample translate to the same CDR3.

The data were produced by immunoSEQ multiplex PCR, yet TCRdb's version contains in-frame clones alone and is incomplete. The repertoire includes about 110,000 clones, more than 70% of them detected once, and around a sixth sits in the top ten. The specimen comprised peripheral blood, sampled on day 0 of AZD1222 vaccination. This TCR derives from an adult in good health.

DNA for the CDR3: TGTGCCAGCAGCTTAGCGTGGGGGAGGGGGCAGCCCCAGCATTTT. Translating gives CASSLAWGRGQPQHF. The J gene is TRBJ1-5, the V gene TRBV7-2, with D perhaps matching TRBD1 (6 bases). There are 15 residues in the CDR3. Germline V gene data show CDR1 as SGHTA and CDR2 as FQGNSA. V lost 0 bases to trimming and J lost 7 bases, with 13 bases between them.